This TCR beta chain comes out of a study of shared clonotypes between healthy human individuals. Trimming took off 6 bases at V and 4 bases at J, with 5 bases between the two ends. In germline, CDR1 is SGHRS, CDR2 YFSETQ. CDR3 length: 11 residues. Assay execution proceeded at the deep level. Here immunoSEQ multiplex PCR was the method, and the copy in TCRdb shows in-frame clones only, minus some. Of approximately 2,000,000 clones listed, 90% to 95% are singletons. CD45RO-negative CD8 cells positively selected for CCR7 made up the naive population, which excluded terminally differentiated effector memory CD45RA+ cells.

The TCR originated in a man between 18 and 35 years old in good health. Some clones in this sample may be carry-over from other donors' samples. Source material: naive CD8+ T cells from PBMCs. The gene calls are TRBV5-1 and TRBJ1-3; D gene unclear. CDR3 coding DNA: TGCGCCAGCACCGAGGGAAACACCATATATTTT. Amino acid sequence: CASTEGNTIYF.